This TCR beta chain is drawn from a study of T cells after yellow fever vaccination. Turning to this clonotype: Sequence at one end of the junction differs from germline and may be a read error.

TCRdb passed the 5' RACE reads through MiXCR, listing each CDR3 protein once. The table lists some 390,000 distinct CDR3 sequences, more than 5.5% of them singletons, with about 15% in the top ten. Sequencing used PBMCs, obtained 5 days after the yellow fever booster vaccination. This TCR came from a man aged 25 to 40 who received the YFV17D yellow fever vaccine.

The chain's CDR3 is CAGSVRASGTYEQYF. The CDR3 region has the DNA TGTGCCGGCAGCGTACGGGCTAGCGGCACCTACGAGCAGTACTTC. The V and J genes are TRBV9 and TRBJ2-7, with TRBD2 matching over 7 bases. Germline loops: CDR1 SGDLS, CDR2 YYNGEE. CDR3 length: 15 amino acids.